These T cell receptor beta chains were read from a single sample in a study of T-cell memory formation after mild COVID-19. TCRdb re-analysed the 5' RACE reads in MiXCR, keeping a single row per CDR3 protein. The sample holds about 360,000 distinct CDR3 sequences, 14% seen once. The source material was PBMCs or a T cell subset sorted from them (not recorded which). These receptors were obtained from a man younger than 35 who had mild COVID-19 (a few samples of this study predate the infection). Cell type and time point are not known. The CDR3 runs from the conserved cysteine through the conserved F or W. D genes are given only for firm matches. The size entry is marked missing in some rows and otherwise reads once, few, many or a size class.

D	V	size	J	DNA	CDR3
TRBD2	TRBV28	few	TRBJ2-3	TGTGCCAGCAGTTTGTTCCCCCTAGCGGGTAGCACAGATACGCAGTATTTT	CASSLFPLAGSTDTQYF
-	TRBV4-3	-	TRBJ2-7	TGCGCCAGCAGCCAAGCGGTGATAGGTTCCTACGAGCAGTACTTC	CASSQAVIGSYEQYF
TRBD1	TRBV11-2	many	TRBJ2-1	TGTGCCAGCAGCTTGGGGACAGTTCCCTACAATGAGCAGTTCTTC	CASSLGTVPYNEQFF
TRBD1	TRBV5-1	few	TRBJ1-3	TGCGCCAGCCGTACAGGGGATGGAAACACCATATATTTT	CASRTGDGNTIYF
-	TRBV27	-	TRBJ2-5	TGTGCCAGCAGTTTTTCCGGCAGCGGAGAGACCCAGTACTTC	CASSFSGSGETQYF
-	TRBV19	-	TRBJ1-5	TGTGCCAGTGCCCAGGGACCGCTCGCGCCCCAGCATTTT	CASAQGPLAPQHF
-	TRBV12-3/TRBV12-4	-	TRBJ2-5	TGTGCCAGCAGTGCTTCCAGTTTGGGAGAGACCCAGTACTTC	CASSASSLGETQYF
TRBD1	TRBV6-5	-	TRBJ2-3	TGTGCCAGCAGTTCCACGGGACAGAGCACAGATACGCAGTATTTT	CASSSTGQSTDTQYF
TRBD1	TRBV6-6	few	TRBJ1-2	TGTGCCAGCAGCCTGACAGGGGGCGCGAGCGGCTACACCTTC	CASSLTGGASGYTF
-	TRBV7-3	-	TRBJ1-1	TGTGCCAGCAGCTTAAACAGCAACGATGACACTGAAGCTTTCTTT	CASSLNSNDDTEAFF
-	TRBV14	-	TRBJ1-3	TGTGCCAGCAGCCAGCCGGGACACCGTGGGAGCTCTGGAAACACCATATATTTT	CASSQPGHRGSSGNTIYF
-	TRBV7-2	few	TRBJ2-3	TGTGCCAGCAGCCCTCATGGGACAGATACGCAGTATTTT	CASSPHGTDTQYF
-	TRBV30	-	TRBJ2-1	TGTGCCTGGAGTGTACTAGGGGGGGGCCGGACTGAGCAGTTCTTC	CAWSVLGGGRTEQFF
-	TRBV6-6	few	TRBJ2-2	TGTGCCAGCAGTCGTGAGATGACGGGCCCGAACACCGGGGAGCTGTTTTTT	CASSREMTGPNTGELFF
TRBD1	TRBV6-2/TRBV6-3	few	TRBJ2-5	TGTGCCAGCAGTGACAGACAGGGTCGGGAGACCCAGTACTTC	CASSDRQGRETQYF
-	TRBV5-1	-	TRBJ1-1	TGCGCCAGCAGCTTGCTTGCGGGGACTGAAGCTTTCTTT	CASSLLAGTEAFF
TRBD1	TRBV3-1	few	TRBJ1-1	TGTGCCAGCAGCCAAGGGTGGGGGACAGGGGGCCGAAACACTGAAGCTTTCTTT	CASSQGWGTGGRNTEAFF
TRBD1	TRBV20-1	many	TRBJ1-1	TGCAGTGCTTATCGACAGGGGGTGAACACTGAAGCTTTCTTT	CSAYRQGVNTEAFF
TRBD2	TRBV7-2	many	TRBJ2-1	TGTGCCAGCAGCCAGAGCGGGGGGTCCTACAATGAGCAGTTCTTC	CASSQSGGSYNEQFF
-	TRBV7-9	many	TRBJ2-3	TGTGCCAGCAGCCACACCCCAGACTACCTTCTGGAAGATACGCAGTATTTT	CASSHTPDYLLEDTQYF
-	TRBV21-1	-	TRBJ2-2	TGTGCCAGCAGCAAAGCATCGCGGGGGTACACCGGGGAGCTGTTTTTT	CASSKASRGYTGELFF
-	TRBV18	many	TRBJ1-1	TGTGCCAGCTCAGACCAGGCGAACACTGAAGCTTTCTTT	CASSDQANTEAFF
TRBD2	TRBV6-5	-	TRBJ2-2	TGTGCCAGCAGCTCCGTGGTAGCGGGGGGGAGGGAGCTGTTTTTT	CASSSVVAGGRELFF
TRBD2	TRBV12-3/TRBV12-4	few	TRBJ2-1	TGTGCCAGCACCCAGGGACTAGCAAGCTACAATGAGCAGTTCTTC	CASTQGLASYNEQFF
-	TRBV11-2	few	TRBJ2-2	TGTGCCAGCCTGAATCTGGACCGCGGTACCGGGGAGCTGTTTTTT	CASLNLDRGTGELFF
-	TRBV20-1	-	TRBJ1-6	TGCAGTGCTAGACCCCGGACAGTCGCTTCACCCCTCCACTTT	CSARPRTVASPLHF
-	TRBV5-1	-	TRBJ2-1	TGCGCCAGCAGCTCCGAGGCTAATGAGCAGTTCTTC	CASSSEANEQFF
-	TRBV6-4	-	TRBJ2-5	TGTGCCAGCCCTCATCTAAGACTGCCGGGCCAACAAGAGACCCAGTACTTC	CASPHLRLPGQQETQYF
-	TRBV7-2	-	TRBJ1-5	TGTGCCAGCAGCTCCGGGTTAGTGAGCAATCAGCCCCAGCATTTT	CASSSGLVSNQPQHF
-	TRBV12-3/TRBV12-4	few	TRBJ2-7	TGTGCCAGCACCGCCGGGGGTCGCGAGCAGTACTTC	CASTAGGREQYF
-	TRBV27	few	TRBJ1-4	TGTGCCAGCAGGGCTGCGGTGGGCAGGAGGAATGAAAAACTGTTTTTT	CASRAAVGRRNEKLFF
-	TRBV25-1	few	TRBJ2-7	TGTGCCAGTCTCAAACAGGGAGCTCCCTACGAGCAGTACTTC	CASLKQGAPYEQYF
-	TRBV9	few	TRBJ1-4	TGTGCCAGCAGCTCCTCCCTGGGAAGTAATGAAAAACTGTTTTTT	CASSSSLGSNEKLFF
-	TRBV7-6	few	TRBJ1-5	TGTGCCAGCAGCCGGGACATTAATCAGCCCCAGCATTTT	CASSRDINQPQHF
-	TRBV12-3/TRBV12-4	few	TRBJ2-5	TGTGCCAGCAGTTTATATTCCGGAGAGACCCAGTACTTC	CASSLYSGETQYF
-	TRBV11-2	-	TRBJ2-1	TGTGCCAGCAGGGAAGCGAAGAGCTCCTACAATGAGCAGTTCTTC	CASREAKSSYNEQFF
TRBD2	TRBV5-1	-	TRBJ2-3	TGCGCCAGCAGCTTGGCGGTTAGCGGGCGTACGCAGTATTTT	CASSLAVSGRTQYF
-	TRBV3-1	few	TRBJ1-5	TGTGCCAGCAGCCAACAGTTACTTCAGCCCCAGCATTTT	CASSQQLLQPQHF
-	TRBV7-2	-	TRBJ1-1	TGTGCCAGCAGCTTAGGGTTAGATTATCAAGCTTTCTTT	CASSLGLDYQAFF
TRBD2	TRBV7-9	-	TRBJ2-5	TGTGCCAGCAGCTCGAGGACTAGCCGGTACCAAGAGACCCAGTACTTC	CASSSRTSRYQETQYF
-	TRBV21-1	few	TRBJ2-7	TGTGCCAGCAGCAAAGAAAGAGAAAACAGGATCGGCTACGAGCAGTACTTC	CASSKERENRIGYEQYF